This T cell receptor beta chain derives from a study of graft-versus-host responses after intestinal transplantation. This clone has a handful of counts. Its antigen is as yet unknown. TCRdb's copy holds only in-frame clones and misses some; the assay was immunoSEQ multiplex PCR. The table has 90,000 to 120,000 clones, roughly 90% seen once; the top ten hold around 0.73%. V lost 4 bases and J 2 bases, leaving 3 bases between the germline ends. From germline, CDR1 is SGHNT and CDR2 YYREEE (reference sequence). This CDR3 comprises 11 residues. The chain links TRBV5-4 to TRBJ2-5; D not resolved. This TCR was sampled from a human donor who was the organ donor for an intestinal transplant. This sample comprised unstimulated CD4+ T cells sorted from spleen or lymph node cells, obtained before transplant. The CDR3, as DNA: TGTGCCAGCAGCAAACAAGAGACCCAGTACTTC. It yields the protein CASSKQETQYF.